This TCR beta chain came from a study of blood T cell repertoires in COVID-19. Sequencing used immunoSEQ multiplex PCR; TCRdb keeps in-frame clones, though not all of them. The data hold some 83,000 clones, with about 92% observed a single time. The germline V gene has CDR1 MGHRA and CDR2 YSYEKL. V lost 3 bases to trimming and J lost 5 bases, with 16 bases between them. The CDR3 consists of 16 residues. The gene calls are TRBV4-1 and TRBJ2-2; tentative D call: TRBD1 (6 bases). The material sequenced was peripheral blood. The clonotype was recovered from a man aged 45-65 years with acute or convalescent COVID-19. The CDR3 here is CASSHNRELPTGELFF. The CDR3 bases are TGCGCCAGCAGCCATAACAGGGAGCTTCCAACCGGGGAGCTGTTTTTT.